Listed below are T cell receptor beta chains from one sample, sequenced in a study of blood T cells in healthy people across ages. One entry per CDR3 protein, called by TCRdb with MiXCR from the 5' RACE reads. Among roughly 1.5 million distinct CDR3 sequences listed, approximately 39% were seen once. Material for sequencing was blood. All receptors derive from a woman aged 18-29 years in good health. Each CDR3 is given with its conserved first and last residue. The D gene is left open where the match is weak. Clone size, where shown, is once, few, many, or a class for clones that have expanded.

V gene: TRBV7-2; clone size: -; D gene: TRBD1; J gene: TRBJ1-6; CDR3 DNA: TGTGCCAGCAGCTGGGGACAGCGAAATTCACCCCTCCACTTT; CDR3 protein: CASSWGQRNSPLHF
V gene: TRBV5-1; clone size: -; D gene: TRBD2; J gene: TRBJ2-3; CDR3 DNA: TGCGCCAGCAGCTCGACTAGCGGATACACAGATACGCAGTATTTT; CDR3 protein: CASSSTSGYTDTQYF
V gene: TRBV4-3; clone size: -; D gene: TRBD1; J gene: TRBJ2-1; CDR3 DNA: TGCGCCAGCAGCCTTGGACAGGGGTACTACGAGCAGTTCTTC; CDR3 protein: CASSLGQGYYEQFF
V gene: TRBV7-2; clone size: -; D gene: TRBD2; J gene: TRBJ2-3; CDR3 DNA: TGTGCCAGCAGCTTAGACGGGCGCGGGAGGGCCCTCCCAGATACGCAGTATTTT; CDR3 protein: CASSLDGRGRALPDTQYF
V gene: TRBV3-1; clone size: -; D gene: -; J gene: TRBJ1-5; CDR3 DNA: TGTGCCAGCAGCCAAGATGCTGTTCAGCCCCAGCATTTT; CDR3 protein: CASSQDAVQPQHF
V gene: TRBV4-3; clone size: few; D gene: -; J gene: TRBJ2-7; CDR3 DNA: TGCGCCAGCAGCCAAGTAATTGACGGCTACGAGCAGTACTTC; CDR3 protein: CASSQVIDGYEQYF
V gene: TRBV6-6; clone size: few; D gene: TRBD2; J gene: TRBJ2-3; CDR3 DNA: TGTGCCAGCAGCGACGGGACTAGCGGGCCTAGCACAGATACGCAGTATTTT; CDR3 protein: CASSDGTSGPSTDTQYF
V gene: TRBV27; clone size: -; D gene: -; J gene: TRBJ1-1; CDR3 DNA: TGTGCCAGCAGTTTATCGGTTAAGGGACTCTTGAGGACTGAAGCTTTCTTT; CDR3 protein: CASSLSVKGLLRTEAFF
V gene: TRBV12-3/TRBV12-4; clone size: once; D gene: -; J gene: TRBJ2-3; CDR3 DNA: TGTGCCAGCATGGCTGGCCTAAAGCCAGATACGCAGTATTTT; CDR3 protein: CASMAGLKPDTQYF
V gene: TRBV4-1; clone size: -; D gene: -; J gene: TRBJ1-6; CDR3 DNA: TGCGCCAGCAGCCAAGGGGGCTCCTATAATTCACCCCCCCACTTT; CDR3 protein: CASSQGGSYNSPPHF
V gene: TRBV25-1; clone size: few; D gene: -; J gene: TRBJ2-1; CDR3 DNA: TGTGCCAGCAGGAGGCGGGGCTCCTACAATGAGCAGTTCTTC; CDR3 protein: CASRRRGSYNEQFF
V gene: TRBV29-1; clone size: -; D gene: -; J gene: TRBJ1-1; CDR3 DNA: TGCAGCGTTGCCCGGGGGATCGACACTGAAGCTTTCTTT; CDR3 protein: CSVARGIDTEAFF
V gene: TRBV27; clone size: -; D gene: TRBD1; J gene: TRBJ2-4; CDR3 DNA: TGTGCCAGCGCCTCCCCCGGGACAGGGGCTAACATTCAGTACTTC; CDR3 protein: CASASPGTGANIQYF
V gene: TRBV13; clone size: -; D gene: TRBD1; J gene: TRBJ1-1; CDR3 DNA: TGTGCCAGCAGGAGGGGACAGGTGATCACTGAAGCTTTCTTT; CDR3 protein: CASRRGQVITEAFF
V gene: TRBV6-5; clone size: -; D gene: -; J gene: TRBJ2-1; CDR3 DNA: TGTGCCAGCAGTTCGGGAAGGCCCTACAATGAGCAGTTCTTC; CDR3 protein: CASSSGRPYNEQFF
V gene: TRBV6-2/TRBV6-3; clone size: -; D gene: TRBD1; J gene: TRBJ2-1; CDR3 DNA: TGTGCCAGCACCCTACAAGGGGGCCGGTTCCAAGAGACCCAGTTCTTC; CDR3 protein: CASTLQGGRFQETQFF
V gene: TRBV20-1; clone size: -; D gene: -; J gene: TRBJ2-3; CDR3 DNA: TGCAGTGCAACAAGCGGACCAGCTACGCAGTATTTT; CDR3 protein: CSATSGPATQYF
V gene: TRBV6-2/TRBV6-3; clone size: few; D gene: -; J gene: TRBJ2-1; CDR3 DNA: TGTGCCAGCAGAACATTCGTAAACGGACGCTACAATGAGCAGTTCTTC; CDR3 protein: CASRTFVNGRYNEQFF
V gene: TRBV11-2; clone size: -; D gene: TRBD2; J gene: TRBJ2-1; CDR3 DNA: TGTGCCAGCAGCACTTTTAGCGGGAGCTCCTACGATGAGCAGTTCTTC; CDR3 protein: CASSTFSGSSYDEQFF
V gene: TRBV20-1; clone size: -; D gene: -; J gene: TRBJ1-2; CDR3 DNA: TGCAGTGCCCCTGACAGACGTTCTAACTATGGCTACACCTTC; CDR3 protein: CSAPDRRSNYGYTF
V gene: TRBV4-1; clone size: -; D gene: -; J gene: TRBJ1-4; CDR3 DNA: TGCGCCAGCAGCCAGGGGACGGGTTGGGAAAAACTGTTTTTT; CDR3 protein: CASSQGTGWEKLFF
V gene: TRBV20-1; clone size: -; D gene: -; J gene: TRBJ2-5; CDR3 DNA: TGCAGTGCCACCTCCCAGGGCCTTCAAGAGACCCAGTACTTC; CDR3 protein: CSATSQGLQETQYF
V gene: TRBV4-1; clone size: -; D gene: -; J gene: TRBJ1-5; CDR3 DNA: TGCGCCAGCAGCCAGCGTGGAGACAATCAGCCCCAGCATTTT; CDR3 protein: CASSQRGDNQPQHF
V gene: TRBV20-1; clone size: few; D gene: -; J gene: TRBJ2-1; CDR3 DNA: TGCAGTGCTAGGCCCCGAGACCTGTTGAACCCTCCCTTTGACAATGAGCAGTTCTTC; CDR3 protein: CSARPRDLLNPPFDNEQFF
V gene: TRBV5-1; clone size: -; D gene: -; J gene: TRBJ2-7; CDR3 DNA: TGCGCCAGCAGCTTCACCGGGGCCTTGTACGAGCAGTACTTC; CDR3 protein: CASSFTGALYEQYF
V gene: TRBV29-1; clone size: -; D gene: -; J gene: TRBJ2-7; CDR3 DNA: TGCAGCGTAGCCGGGGCTCTCTCCTACGAGCAGTACTTC; CDR3 protein: CSVAGALSYEQYF
V gene: TRBV2; clone size: few; D gene: -; J gene: TRBJ2-7; CDR3 DNA: TGTGCCAGCATGGCGAGACAGACTTACGAGCAGTACTTC; CDR3 protein: CASMARQTYEQYF
V gene: TRBV6-5; clone size: -; D gene: TRBD2; J gene: TRBJ2-2; CDR3 DNA: TGTGCCAGCAGTTACGCTAGCGGGAGGTCCGGGGAGCTGTTTTTT; CDR3 protein: CASSYASGRSGELFF
V gene: TRBV4-1; clone size: -; D gene: -; J gene: TRBJ1-5; CDR3 DNA: TGCGCCAGCAGCCAAGCTCAGTTCAATCAGCCCCAGCATTTT; CDR3 protein: CASSQAQFNQPQHF
V gene: TRBV20-1; clone size: once; D gene: -; J gene: TRBJ1-6; CDR3 DNA: TGCAGCGCCAATATCGGAAGATCATCAACCCTTAATTCACCCCTCCACTTT; CDR3 protein: CSANIGRSSTLNSPLHF
V gene: TRBV9; clone size: few; D gene: TRBD2; J gene: TRBJ2-1; CDR3 DNA: TGTGCCAGCAGCCCACAAGCGGGAGGGTCCTACAATGAGCAGTTCTTC; CDR3 protein: CASSPQAGGSYNEQFF
V gene: TRBV24-1; clone size: -; D gene: -; J gene: TRBJ2-7; CDR3 DNA: TGTGCCGCCGGGGGAAGCTCCTACAATGAGCAGTACTTC; CDR3 protein: CAAGGSSYNEQYF
V gene: TRBV7-9; clone size: few; D gene: -; J gene: TRBJ1-4; CDR3 DNA: TGTGCCAGCAGCTTGGAGGGCAGAACTAATGAAAAACTGTTTTTT; CDR3 protein: CASSLEGRTNEKLFF
V gene: TRBV7-2; clone size: few; D gene: TRBD2; J gene: TRBJ2-5; CDR3 DNA: TGTGCCAGCAGCTTTCCAATCGCGGGGGGGCCCTTTGGTGAGACCCAGTACTTC; CDR3 protein: CASSFPIAGGPFGETQYF
V gene: TRBV2; clone size: -; D gene: -; J gene: TRBJ1-2; CDR3 DNA: TGTGCCAGCAATGCTCTATTAGCTAACTATGGCTACACCTTC; CDR3 protein: CASNALLANYGYTF